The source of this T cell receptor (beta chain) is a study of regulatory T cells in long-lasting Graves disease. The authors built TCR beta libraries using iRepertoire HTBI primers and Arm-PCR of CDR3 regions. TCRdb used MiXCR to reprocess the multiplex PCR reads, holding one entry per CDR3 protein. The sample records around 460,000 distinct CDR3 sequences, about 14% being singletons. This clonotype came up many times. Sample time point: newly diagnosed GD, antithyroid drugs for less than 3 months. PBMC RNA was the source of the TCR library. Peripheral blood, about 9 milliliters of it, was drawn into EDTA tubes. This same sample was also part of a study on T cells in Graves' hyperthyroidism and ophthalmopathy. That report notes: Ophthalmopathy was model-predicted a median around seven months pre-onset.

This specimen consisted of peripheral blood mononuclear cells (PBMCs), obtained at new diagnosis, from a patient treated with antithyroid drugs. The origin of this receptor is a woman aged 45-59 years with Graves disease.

CDR3 sequence reads: CASSQDTGLAGYYNEQFF. CDR3 nucleotides: TGTGCCAGCAGCCAAGATACGGGACTAGCGGGCTATTACAATGAGCAGTTCTTC. V gene TRBV14 combines with J gene TRBJ2-1, with 12 bases fitting TRBD2. Germline trimming cut 0 bases from V and 4 bases from J; bases unmatched to any gene: 7. CDR3 length equals 18 residues. Germline loops: CDR1 SGHDN, CDR2 FVKESK.